The following is a TCR beta chain sequence with its context. The data were taken from a study of shared clonotypes between healthy human individuals. The authors divided CD4+ cells into CD45RA+ naive and CD45RA-negative memory subsets. Germline CDR1 and CDR2: MDHEN and SYDVKM. V trimming: 3 bases; J trimming: 9 bases; junction bases outside the gene matches: 10. The length of the CDR3 is 14 residues. An even split of each subset's genomic DNA across several immunoSEQ plates was performed. This table comes from immunoSEQ multiplex PCR, and its TCRdb copy is limited to in-frame clones, with some not included. Of 2 million to 2.5 million clones in the sample, approximately 94% are singletons; the top ten hold approximately 0.13%.

The sequenced sample was naive CD4+ T cells sorted from blood. Regarding subset: CD45RA+ positively selected. J is TRBJ2-5 and V is TRBV28, with 7 bases that match TRBD2. The TCR was taken from a man between 18 and 35 years old in good health. CDR3 sequence (DNA): TGTGCCAGCAGTTTCGGGGCGGGGGTCAAGGCCCAGTACTTC. Translating gives CASSFGAGVKAQYF.